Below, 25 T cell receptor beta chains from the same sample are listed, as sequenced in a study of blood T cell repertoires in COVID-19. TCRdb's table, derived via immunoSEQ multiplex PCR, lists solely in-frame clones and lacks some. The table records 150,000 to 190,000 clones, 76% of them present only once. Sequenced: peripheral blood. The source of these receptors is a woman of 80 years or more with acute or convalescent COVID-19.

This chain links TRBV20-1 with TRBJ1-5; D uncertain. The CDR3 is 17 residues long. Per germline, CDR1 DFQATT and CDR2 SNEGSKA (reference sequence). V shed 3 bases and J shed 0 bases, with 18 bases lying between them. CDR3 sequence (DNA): TGCAGTGCTAGTTTCGGGAGATCTGAAGCTAGCAATCAGCCCCAGCATTTT. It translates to CSASFGRSEASNQPQHF.

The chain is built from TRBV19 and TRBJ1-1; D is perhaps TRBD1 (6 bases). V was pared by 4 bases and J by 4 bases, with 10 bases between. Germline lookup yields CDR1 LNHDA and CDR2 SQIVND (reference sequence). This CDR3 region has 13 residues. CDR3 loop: CASSRSRGTEAFF. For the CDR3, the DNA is TGTGCCAGTAGTAGATCCAGGGGCACTGAAGCTTTCTTT.

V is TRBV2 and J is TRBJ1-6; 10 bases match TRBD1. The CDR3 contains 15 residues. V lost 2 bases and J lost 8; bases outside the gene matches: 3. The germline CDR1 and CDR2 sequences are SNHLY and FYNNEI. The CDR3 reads CASSEQTGGDSPLHF. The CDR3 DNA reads TGTGCCAGCAGTGAACAGACAGGGGGCGATTCACCCCTCCACTTT.

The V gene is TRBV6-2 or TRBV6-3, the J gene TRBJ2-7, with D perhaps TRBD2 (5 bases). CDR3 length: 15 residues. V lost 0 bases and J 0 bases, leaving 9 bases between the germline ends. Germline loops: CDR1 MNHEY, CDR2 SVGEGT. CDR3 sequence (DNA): TGTGCCAGCAGTTACTCAGGACGGGGCTCCTACGAGCAGTACTTC. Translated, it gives CASSYSGRGSYEQYF.

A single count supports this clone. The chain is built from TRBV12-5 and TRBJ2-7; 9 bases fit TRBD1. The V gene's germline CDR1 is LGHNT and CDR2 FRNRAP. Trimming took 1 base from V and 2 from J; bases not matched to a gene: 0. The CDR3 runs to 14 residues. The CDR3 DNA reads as TGTGCTAGTGGTTTGGGACAGGGGGCCTACGAGCAGTACTTC. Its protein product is CASGLGQGAYEQYF. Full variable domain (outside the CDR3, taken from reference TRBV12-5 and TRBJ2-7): DARVTQTPRHKVTEMGQEVTMRCQPILGHNTVFWYRQTMMQGLELLAYFRNRAPLDDSGMPKDRFSAEMPDATLATLKIQPSEPRDSAVYFCASGLGQGAYEQYFGPGTRLTVT.

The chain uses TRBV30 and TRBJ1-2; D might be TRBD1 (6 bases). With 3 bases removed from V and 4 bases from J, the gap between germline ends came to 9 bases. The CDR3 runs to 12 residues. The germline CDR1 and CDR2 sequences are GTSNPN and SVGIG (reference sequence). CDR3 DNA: TGTGCCTGGAGCCCCAGGGGCTATGGCTACACCTTC. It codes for CAWSPRGYGYTF.

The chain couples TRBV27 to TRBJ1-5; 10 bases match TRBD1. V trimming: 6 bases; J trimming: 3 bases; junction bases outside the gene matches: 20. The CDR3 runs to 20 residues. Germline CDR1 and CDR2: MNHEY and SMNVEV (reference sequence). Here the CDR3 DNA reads TGTGCCAGCAGGAGACTCGGGACAGGGGTGGGTGGGACGGACAATCAGCCCCAGCATTTT. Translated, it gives CASRRLGTGVGGTDNQPQHF.

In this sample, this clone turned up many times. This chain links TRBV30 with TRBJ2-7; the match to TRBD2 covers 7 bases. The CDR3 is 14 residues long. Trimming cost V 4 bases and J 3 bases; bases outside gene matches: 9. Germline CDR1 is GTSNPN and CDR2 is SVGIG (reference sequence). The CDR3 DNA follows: TGTGCCTGGATGCCGACTAGCACTCGCTACGAGCAGTACTTC. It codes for CAWMPTSTRYEQYF.

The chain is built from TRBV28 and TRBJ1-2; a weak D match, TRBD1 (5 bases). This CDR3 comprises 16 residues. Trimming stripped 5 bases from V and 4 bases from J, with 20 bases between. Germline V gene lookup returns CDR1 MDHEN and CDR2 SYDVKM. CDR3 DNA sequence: TGTGCCAGCAGTCTCCCGACAGCCTGGAACACCTATGGCTACACCTTC. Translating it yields CASSLPTAWNTYGYTF.

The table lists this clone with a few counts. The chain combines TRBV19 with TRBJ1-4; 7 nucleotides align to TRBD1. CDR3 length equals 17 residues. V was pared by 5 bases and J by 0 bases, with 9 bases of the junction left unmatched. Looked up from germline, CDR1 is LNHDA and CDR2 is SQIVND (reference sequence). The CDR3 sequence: CASSLQGSLATNEKLFF. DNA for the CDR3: TGTGCCAGTAGTCTACAGGGGTCTCTGGCAACTAATGAAAAACTGTTTTTT.

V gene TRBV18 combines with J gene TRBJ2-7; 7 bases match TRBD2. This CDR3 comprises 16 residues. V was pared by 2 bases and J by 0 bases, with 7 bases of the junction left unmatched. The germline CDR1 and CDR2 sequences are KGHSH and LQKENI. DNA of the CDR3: TGTGCCAGCTCACCAAGCGGGGCTTTTAGCTCCTACGAGCAGTACTTC. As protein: CASSPSGAFSSYEQYF.

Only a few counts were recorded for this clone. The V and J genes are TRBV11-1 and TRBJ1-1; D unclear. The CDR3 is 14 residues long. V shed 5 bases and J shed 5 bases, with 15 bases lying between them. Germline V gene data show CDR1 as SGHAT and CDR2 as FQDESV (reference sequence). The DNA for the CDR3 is TGTGCCAGCAGCAAGGGCCGAGGGAATACTGAAGCTTTCTTT. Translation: CASSKGRGNTEAFF.

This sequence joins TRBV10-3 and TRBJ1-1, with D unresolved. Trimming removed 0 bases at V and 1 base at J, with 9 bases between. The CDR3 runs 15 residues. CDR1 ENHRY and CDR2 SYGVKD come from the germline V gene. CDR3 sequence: CAISESDRGNTEAFF. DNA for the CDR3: TGTGCCATCAGTGAGTCGGATCGGGGGAACACTGAAGCTTTCTTT.

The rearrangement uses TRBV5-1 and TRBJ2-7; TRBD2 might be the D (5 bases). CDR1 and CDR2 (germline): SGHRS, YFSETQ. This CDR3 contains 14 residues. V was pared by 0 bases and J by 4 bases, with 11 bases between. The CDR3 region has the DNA TGCGCCAGCAGCTTGGCAGGCGGCGGGTACGAGCAGTACTTC. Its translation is CASSLAGGGYEQYF.

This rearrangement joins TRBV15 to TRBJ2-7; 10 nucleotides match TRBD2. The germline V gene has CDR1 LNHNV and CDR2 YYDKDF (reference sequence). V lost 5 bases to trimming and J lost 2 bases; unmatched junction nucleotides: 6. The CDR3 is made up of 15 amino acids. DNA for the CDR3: TGTGCCACCAGCTCCTCAGCGGGAGGGCCCTACGAGCAGTACTTC. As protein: CATSSSAGGPYEQYF.

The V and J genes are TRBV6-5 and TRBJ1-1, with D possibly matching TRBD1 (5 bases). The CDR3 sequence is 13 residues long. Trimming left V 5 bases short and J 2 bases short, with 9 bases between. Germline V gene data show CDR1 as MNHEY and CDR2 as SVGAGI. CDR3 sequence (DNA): TGTGCCAGCAGTCTGACAGTTAACACTGAAGCTTTCTTT. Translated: CASSLTVNTEAFF.

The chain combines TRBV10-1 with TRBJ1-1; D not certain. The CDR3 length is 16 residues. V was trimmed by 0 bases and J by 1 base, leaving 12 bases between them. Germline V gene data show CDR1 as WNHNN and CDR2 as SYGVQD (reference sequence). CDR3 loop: CASSESQALRNTEAFF. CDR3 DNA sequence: TGCGCCAGCAGTGAGTCCCAGGCGCTTAGGAACACTGAAGCTTTCTTT.

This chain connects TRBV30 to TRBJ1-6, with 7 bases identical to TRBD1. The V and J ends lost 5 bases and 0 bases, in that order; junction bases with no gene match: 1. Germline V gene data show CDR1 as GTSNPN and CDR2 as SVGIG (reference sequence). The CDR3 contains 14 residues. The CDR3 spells CAWSGGSYNSPLHF. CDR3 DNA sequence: TGTGCCTGGTCAGGGGGCTCCTATAATTCACCCCTCCACTTT.

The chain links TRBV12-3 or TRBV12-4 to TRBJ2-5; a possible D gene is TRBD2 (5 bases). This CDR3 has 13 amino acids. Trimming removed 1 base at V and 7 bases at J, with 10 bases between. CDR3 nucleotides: TGTGCCAGCAGTTTAGGGCAGAGGGTGACCCAGTACTTC. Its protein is CASSLGQRVTQYF.

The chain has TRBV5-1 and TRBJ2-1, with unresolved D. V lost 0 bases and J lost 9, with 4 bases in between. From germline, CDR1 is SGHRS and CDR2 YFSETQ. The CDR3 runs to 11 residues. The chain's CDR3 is CASSLVGEQFF. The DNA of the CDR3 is TGCGCCAGCAGCTTGGTCGGTGAGCAGTTCTTC.

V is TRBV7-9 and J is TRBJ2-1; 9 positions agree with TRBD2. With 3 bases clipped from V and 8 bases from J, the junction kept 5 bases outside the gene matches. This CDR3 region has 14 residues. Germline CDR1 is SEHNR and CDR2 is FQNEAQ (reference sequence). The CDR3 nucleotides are TGTGCCAGCAGCTTCGCGGGAGGGCCCTATGAGCAGTTCTTC. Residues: CASSFAGGPYEQFF.

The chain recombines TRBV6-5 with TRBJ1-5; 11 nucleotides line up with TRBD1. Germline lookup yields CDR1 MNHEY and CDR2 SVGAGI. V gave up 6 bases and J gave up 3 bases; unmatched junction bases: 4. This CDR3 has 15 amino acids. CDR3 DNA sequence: TGTGCCAGCAGGGGGACAGGGGGAGCCAATCAGCCCCAGCATTTT. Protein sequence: CASRGTGGANQPQHF.

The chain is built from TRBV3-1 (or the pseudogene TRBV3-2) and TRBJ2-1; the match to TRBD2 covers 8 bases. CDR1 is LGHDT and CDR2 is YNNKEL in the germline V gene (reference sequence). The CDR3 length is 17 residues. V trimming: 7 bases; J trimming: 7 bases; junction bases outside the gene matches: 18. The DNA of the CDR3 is TGTGCCAGCACCACCGATCTAGGGAGCGGGAGAACAAATGAGCAGTTCTTC. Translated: CASTTDLGSGRTNEQFF.

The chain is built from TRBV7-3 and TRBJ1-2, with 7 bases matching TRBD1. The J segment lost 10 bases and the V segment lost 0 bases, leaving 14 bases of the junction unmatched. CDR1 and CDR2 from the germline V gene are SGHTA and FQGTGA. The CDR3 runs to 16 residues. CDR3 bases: TGTGCCAGCAGCTTAACAGGGGGCGCTTCACTTAAAGACTACACCTTC. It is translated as CASSLTGGASLKDYTF.

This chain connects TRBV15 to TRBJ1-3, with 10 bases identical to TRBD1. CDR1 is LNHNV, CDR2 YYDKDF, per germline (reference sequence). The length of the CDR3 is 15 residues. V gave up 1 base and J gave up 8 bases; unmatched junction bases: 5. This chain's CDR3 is CATSRGTGGLDTIYF. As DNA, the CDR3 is TGTGCCACCAGCAGAGGGACAGGGGGTTTAGACACCATATATTTT. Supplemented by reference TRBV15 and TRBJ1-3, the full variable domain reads DAMVIQNPRYQVTQFGKPVTLSCSQTLNHNVMYWYQQKSSQAPKLLFHYYDKDFNNEADTPDNFQSRRPNTSFCFLDIRSPGLGDTAMYLCATSRGTGGLDTIYFGEGSWLTVV.